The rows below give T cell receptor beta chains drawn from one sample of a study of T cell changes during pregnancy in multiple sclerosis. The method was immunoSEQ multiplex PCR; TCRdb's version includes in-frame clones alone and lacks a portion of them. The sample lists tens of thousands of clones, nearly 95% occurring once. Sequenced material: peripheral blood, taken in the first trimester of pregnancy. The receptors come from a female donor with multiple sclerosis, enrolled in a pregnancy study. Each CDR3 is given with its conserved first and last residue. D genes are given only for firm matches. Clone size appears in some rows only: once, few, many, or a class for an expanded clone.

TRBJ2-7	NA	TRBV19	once	TGTGCCAGTGAGGATACAGGCTACGAGCAGTACTTC	CASEDTGYEQYF
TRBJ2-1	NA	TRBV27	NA	TGTGCCAGCAGGGACAGGGTCATTATTGGCGGGGGGGCTTCCTACAATGAGCAGTTCTTC	CASRDRVIIGGGASYNEQFF
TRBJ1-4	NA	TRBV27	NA	TGTGCCAGCAGTTTACTAGGCACTAATGAAAAACTGTTTTTT	CASSLLGTNEKLFF
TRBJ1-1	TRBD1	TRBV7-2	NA	TGTGCCAGCAGCACTCGACAGGGTGGATACACTGAAGCTTTCTTT	CASSTRQGGYTEAFF
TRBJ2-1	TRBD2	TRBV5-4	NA	TGTGCCAGCAGCCCGTTAGCGGGGGGGAGCTCCTACAATGAGCAGTTCTTC	CASSPLAGGSSYNEQFF
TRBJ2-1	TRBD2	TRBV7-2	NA	TGTGCCAGCACCCTCATCGGGACTAGCGGCAATGAGCAGTTCTTC	CASTLIGTSGNEQFF
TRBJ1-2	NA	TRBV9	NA	TGTGCCAGCAGCGAGAGAGCAGACAGTAAGAACTATGGCTACACCTTC	CASSERADSKNYGYTF
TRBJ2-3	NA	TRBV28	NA	TGTGCCAGCAGTTTGGCCCCCCCAGATACGCAGTATTTT	CASSLAPPDTQYF
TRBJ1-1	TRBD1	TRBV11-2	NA	TGTGCCAGCAGCTTAGGGACAGGGAGGCCAATGAACACTGAAGCTTTCTTT	CASSLGTGRPMNTEAFF
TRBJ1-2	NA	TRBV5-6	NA	TGTGCCAGCAGCTTAGCTATAGGGGATATGGGCTACACCTTC	CASSLAIGDMGYTF
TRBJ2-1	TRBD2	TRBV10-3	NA	TGTGCCATCAGTTCCACCGGGACTAGCGCTCGCGAGCAGTTCTTC	CAISSTGTSAREQFF
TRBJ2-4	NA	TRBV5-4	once	TGTGCCAGCAGCCCGGGTGCCGATCAAAACATTCAGTACTTC	CASSPGADQNIQYF
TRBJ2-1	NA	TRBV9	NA	TGTGCCAGCACCGTGCCCGGGGGAAATGAGCAGTTCTTC	CASTVPGGNEQFF
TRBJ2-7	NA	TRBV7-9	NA	TGTGCCAGCAGCGATCTCGGACTCCCCTACGAGCAGTACTTC	CASSDLGLPYEQYF
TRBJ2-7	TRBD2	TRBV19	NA	TGTGCCAGTAGCTTGATCGGGGGGAGCTCCTACGAGCAGTACTTC	CASSLIGGSSYEQYF
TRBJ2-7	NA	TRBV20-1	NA	TGCAGTGCTCAGGTGTATGACCAGCAGTACTTC	CSAQVYDQQYF
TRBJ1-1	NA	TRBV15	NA	TGTGCCACCAGCAGGGGGGGGGCTTCGACCGGCGCTTTCTTT	CATSRGGASTGAFF
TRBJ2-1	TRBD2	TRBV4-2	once	TGTGCCAGCAGCCCTGTAGCGGGGGGGAACAATGAGCAGTTCTTC	CASSPVAGGNNEQFF
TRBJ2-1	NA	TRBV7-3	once	TGTGCCAGCACCCTCACGGGCTCCTACAATGAGCAGTTCTTC	CASTLTGSYNEQFF
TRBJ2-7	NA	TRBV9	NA	TGTGCCAGCAGCGCAGGGGGGTCCAGCTCCTACGAGCAGTACTTC	CASSAGGSSSYEQYF
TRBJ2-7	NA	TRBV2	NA	TGTGCCAGCAGTGCCTTTCGGCAGGCCCACTTC	CASSAFRQAHF
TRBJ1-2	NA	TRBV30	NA	TGTGCCTCAGGTGTTCTCTCCGGCTATGGCTACACCTTC	CASGVLSGYGYTF
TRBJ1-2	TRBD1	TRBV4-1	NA	TGCGCCAGCAGTTCCAGCTCAGGGGGCTCGAACTATGGCTACACCTTC	CASSSSSGGSNYGYTF
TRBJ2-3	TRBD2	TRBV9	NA	TGTGCCAGCAGCGTAGTCCCTAGCGGGGGAACAGATACGCAGTATTTT	CASSVVPSGGTDTQYF
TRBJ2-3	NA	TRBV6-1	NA	TGTGCCAGCAGCGGAAGTTGGTGGGGCATAAATACGCAGTATTTT	CASSGSWWGINTQYF
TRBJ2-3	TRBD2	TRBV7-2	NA	TGTGCCAGCAGTGGACTAGCAAGTCCAGATACGCAGTATTTT	CASSGLASPDTQYF
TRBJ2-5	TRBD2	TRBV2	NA	TGTGCCAGCAGTCGGGCTAGCGGGGGCATCCAAGAGACCCAGTACTTC	CASSRASGGIQETQYF
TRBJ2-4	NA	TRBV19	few	TGTGCCAGTAGTATCCCCAGGGGAGCCAAAAACATTCAGTACTTC	CASSIPRGAKNIQYF